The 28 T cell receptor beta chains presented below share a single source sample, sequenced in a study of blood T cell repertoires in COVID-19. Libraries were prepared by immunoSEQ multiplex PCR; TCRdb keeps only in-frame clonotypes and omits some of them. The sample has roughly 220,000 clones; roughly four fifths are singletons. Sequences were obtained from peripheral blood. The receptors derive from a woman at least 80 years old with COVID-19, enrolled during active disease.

The CDR3 sequence: CSALGNTIYF. CDR3 coding DNA: TGCAGTGCTCTGGGAAACACCATATATTTT. The rearrangement joins TRBV20-1 to TRBJ1-3; D uncertain. The CDR3 length is 10 residues. V was pared by 5 bases and J by 4 bases, with 3 bases between. Germline assignment: CDR1 DFQATT and CDR2 SNEGSKA (reference sequence).

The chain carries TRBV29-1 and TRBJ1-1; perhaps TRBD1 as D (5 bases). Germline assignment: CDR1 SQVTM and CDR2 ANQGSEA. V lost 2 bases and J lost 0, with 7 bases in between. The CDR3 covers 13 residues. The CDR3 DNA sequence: TGCAGCGTTGAACGACAGATGAACACTGAAGCTTTCTTT. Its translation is CSVERQMNTEAFF.

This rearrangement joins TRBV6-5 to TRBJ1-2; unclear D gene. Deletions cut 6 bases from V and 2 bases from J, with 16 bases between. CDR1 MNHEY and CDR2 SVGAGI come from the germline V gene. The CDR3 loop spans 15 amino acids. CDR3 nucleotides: TGTGCCAGCAGCCCCGGACCGACGGGAAACTATGGCTACACCTTC. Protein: CASSPGPTGNYGYTF.

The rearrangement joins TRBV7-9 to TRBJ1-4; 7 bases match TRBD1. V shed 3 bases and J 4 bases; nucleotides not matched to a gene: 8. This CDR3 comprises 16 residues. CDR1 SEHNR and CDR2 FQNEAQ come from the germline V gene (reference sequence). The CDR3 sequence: CASSFSGPGGNEKLFF. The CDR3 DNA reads TGTGCCAGCAGCTTTTCTGGGCCAGGGGGTAATGAAAAACTGTTTTTT.

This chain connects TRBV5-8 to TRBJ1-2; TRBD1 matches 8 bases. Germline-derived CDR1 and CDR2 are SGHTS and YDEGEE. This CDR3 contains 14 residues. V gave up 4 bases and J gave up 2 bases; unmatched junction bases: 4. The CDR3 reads CASSLRQGNYGYTF. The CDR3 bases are TGTGCCAGCAGCCTTCGACAGGGGAACTATGGCTACACCTTC.

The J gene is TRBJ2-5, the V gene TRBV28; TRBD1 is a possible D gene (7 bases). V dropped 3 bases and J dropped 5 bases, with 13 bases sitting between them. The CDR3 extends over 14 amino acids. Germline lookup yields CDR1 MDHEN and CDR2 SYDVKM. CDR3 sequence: CASSFQGGTETQYF. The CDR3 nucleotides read TGTGCCAGCAGTTTCCAGGGGGGTACGGAGACCCAGTACTTC.

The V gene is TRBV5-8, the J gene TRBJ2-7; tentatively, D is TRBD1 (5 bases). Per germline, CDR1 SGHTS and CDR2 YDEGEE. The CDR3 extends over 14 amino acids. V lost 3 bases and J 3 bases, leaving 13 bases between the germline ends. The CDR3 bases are TGTGCCAGCAGCTCGGAACAGGTTTACTACGAGCAGTACTTC. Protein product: CASSSEQVYYEQYF.

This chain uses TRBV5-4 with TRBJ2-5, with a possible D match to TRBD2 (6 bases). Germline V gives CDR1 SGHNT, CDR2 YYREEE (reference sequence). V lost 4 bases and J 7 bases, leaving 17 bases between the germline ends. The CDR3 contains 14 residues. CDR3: CASSLVGLKGTQYF. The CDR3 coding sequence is TGTGCCAGCAGCCTCGTGGGACTCAAAGGGACCCAGTACTTC.

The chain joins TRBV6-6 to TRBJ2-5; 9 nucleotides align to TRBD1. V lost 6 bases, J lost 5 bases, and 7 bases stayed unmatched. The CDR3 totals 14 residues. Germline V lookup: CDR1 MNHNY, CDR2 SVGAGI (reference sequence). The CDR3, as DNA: TGTGCCAGCAGGCGGGACAGGGTTTCGGAGACCCAGTACTTC. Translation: CASRRDRVSETQYF.

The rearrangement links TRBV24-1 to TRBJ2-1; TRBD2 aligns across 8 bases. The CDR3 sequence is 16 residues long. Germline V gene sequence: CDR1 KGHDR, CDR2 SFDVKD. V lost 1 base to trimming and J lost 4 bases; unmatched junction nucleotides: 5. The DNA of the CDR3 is TGTGCCACCAGTGATTTTTTAGCGGGAACATACAATGAGCAGTTCTTC. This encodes CATSDFLAGTYNEQFF.

The CDR3 here is CASSLGDSHYSNQPQHF. For the CDR3, the DNA is TGTGCCAGCAGCTTGGGGGACAGCCATTATAGCAATCAGCCCCAGCATTTT. This chain joins TRBV5-5 and TRBJ1-5; 7 nucleotides align to TRBD1. V was clipped by 0 bases and J by 0 bases; unmatched bases: 6. Germline V CDR1 and CDR2: SGHKS, YYEKEE (reference sequence). The CDR3 length is 17 residues.

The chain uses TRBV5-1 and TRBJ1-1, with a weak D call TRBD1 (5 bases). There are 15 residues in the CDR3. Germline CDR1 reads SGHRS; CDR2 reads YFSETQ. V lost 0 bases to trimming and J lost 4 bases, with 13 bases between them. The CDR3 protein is CASSLVSGGRTEAFF. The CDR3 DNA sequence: TGCGCCAGCAGCTTGGTCTCCGGGGGACGCACTGAAGCTTTCTTT.

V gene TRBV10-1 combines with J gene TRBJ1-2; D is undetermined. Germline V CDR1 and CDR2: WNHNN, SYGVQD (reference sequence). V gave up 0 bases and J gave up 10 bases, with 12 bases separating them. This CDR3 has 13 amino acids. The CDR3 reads CASSESGSWAYTF. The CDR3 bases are TGCGCCAGCAGTGAGTCTGGGTCGTGGGCCTACACCTTC.

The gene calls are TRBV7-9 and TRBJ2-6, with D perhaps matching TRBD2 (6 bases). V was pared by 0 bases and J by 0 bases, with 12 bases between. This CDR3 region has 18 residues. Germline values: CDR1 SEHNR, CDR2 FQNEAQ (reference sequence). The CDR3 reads CASSLAGRDPSGANVLTF. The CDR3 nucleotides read TGTGCCAGCAGCTTAGCTGGGCGGGACCCCTCTGGGGCCAACGTCCTGACTTTC.

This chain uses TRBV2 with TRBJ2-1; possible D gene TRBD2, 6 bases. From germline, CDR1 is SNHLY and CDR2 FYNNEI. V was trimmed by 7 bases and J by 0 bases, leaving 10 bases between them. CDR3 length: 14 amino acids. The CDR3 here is CASIGGASYNEQFF. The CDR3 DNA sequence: TGTGCCAGCATCGGAGGGGCCTCCTACAATGAGCAGTTCTTC.

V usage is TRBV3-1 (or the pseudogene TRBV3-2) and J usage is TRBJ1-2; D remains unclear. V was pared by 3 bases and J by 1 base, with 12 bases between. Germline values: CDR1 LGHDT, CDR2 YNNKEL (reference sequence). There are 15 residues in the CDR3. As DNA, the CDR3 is TGTGCCAGCAGCCATTACAGAATAATTAACTATGGCTACACCTTC. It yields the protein CASSHYRIINYGYTF.

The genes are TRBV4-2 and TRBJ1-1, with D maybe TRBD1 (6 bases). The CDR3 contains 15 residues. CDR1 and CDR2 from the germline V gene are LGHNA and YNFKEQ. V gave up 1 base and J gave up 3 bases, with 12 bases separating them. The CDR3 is CASSQAGGRDTEAFF. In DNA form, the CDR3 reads TGTGCCAGCAGCCAAGCGGGGGGCAGGGACACTGAAGCTTTCTTT.

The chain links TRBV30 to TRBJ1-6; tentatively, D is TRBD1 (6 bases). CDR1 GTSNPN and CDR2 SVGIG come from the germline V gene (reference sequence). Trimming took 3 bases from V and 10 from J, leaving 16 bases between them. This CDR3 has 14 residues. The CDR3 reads CAWRETGKHSPLHF. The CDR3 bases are TGTGCCTGGAGAGAGACAGGAAAACACTCACCCCTCCACTTT. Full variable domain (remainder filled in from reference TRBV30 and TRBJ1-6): SQTIHQWPATLVQPVGSPLSLECTVEGTSNPNLYWYRQAAGRGLQLLFYSVGIGQISSEVPQNLSASRPQDRQFILSSKKLLLSDSGFYLCAWRETGKHSPLHFGNGTRLTVT.

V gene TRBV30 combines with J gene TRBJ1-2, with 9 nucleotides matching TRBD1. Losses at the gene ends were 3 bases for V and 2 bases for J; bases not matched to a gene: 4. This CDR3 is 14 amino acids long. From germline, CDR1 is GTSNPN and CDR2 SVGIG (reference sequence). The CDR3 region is CAWRDRGSNYGYTF. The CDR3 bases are TGTGCCTGGAGGGACAGGGGCTCGAACTATGGCTACACCTTC.

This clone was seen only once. CDR3 sequence reads: CASKEGSGSGETQYF. The CDR3 coding sequence is TGTGCCAGCAAAGAGGGTAGCGGGAGTGGGGAGACCCAGTACTTC. The chain carries TRBV7-2 and TRBJ2-5; the match to TRBD2 covers 9 bases. V lost 7 bases to trimming and J lost 5 bases; unmatched junction nucleotides: 11. This CDR3 region has 15 residues. The germline V gene has CDR1 SGHTA and CDR2 FQGNSA.

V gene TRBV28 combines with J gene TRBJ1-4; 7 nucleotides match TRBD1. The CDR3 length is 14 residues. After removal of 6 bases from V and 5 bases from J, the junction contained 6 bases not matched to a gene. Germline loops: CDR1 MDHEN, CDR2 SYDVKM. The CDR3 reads CASRRQGRNEKLFF. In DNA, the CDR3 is TGTGCCAGCAGACGACAGGGTAGGAATGAAAAACTGTTTTTT.

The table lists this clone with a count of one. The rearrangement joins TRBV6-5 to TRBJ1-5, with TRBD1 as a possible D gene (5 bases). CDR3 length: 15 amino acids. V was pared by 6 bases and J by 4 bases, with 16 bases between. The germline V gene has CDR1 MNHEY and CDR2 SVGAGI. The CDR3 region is CASSVTGGPNQPQHF. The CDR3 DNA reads TGTGCCAGCAGCGTTACAGGTGGGCCAAATCAGCCCCAGCATTTT.

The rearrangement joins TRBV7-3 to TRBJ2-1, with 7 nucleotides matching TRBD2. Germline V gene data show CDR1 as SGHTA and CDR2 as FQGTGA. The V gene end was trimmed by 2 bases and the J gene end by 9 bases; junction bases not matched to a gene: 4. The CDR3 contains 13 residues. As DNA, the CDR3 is TGTGCCAGCAGCTTAGCGGGAGTGGGTGAGCAGTTCTTC. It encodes CASSLAGVGEQFF.

CDR3: CATRGQGGEKLFF. The CDR3 nucleotides are TGCGCCACACGGGGGCAGGGGGGTGAAAAACTGTTTTTT. The chain recombines TRBV10-2 with TRBJ1-4, with 7 nucleotides matching TRBD1. Per germline, CDR1 WSHSY and CDR2 SAAADI. V was pared by 10 bases and J by 7 bases, with 9 bases of the junction left unmatched. CDR3 size: 13 residues.

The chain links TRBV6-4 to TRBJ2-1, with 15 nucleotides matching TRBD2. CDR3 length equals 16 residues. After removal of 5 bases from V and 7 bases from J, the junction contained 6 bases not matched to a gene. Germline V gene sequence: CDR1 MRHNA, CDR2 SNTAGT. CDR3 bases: TGTGCCAGCAGTTTATACGGGACTAGCGGGAGGAATGAGCAGTTCTTC. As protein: CASSLYGTSGRNEQFF.

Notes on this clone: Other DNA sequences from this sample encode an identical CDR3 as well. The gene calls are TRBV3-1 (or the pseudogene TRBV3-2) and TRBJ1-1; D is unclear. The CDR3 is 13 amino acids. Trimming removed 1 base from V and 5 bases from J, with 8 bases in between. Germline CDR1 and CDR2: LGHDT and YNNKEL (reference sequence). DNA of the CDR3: TGTGCCAGCAGCCAAGGACGAGGAACTGAAGCTTTCTTT. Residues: CASSQGRGTEAFF.

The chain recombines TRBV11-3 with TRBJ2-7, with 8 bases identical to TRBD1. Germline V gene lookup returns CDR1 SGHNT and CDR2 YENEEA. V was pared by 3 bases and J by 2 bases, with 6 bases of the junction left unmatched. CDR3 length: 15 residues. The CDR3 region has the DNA TGTGCCAGCAGCTTTGGACAGGGCCGTCCCTACGAGCAGTACTTC. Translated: CASSFGQGRPYEQYF.

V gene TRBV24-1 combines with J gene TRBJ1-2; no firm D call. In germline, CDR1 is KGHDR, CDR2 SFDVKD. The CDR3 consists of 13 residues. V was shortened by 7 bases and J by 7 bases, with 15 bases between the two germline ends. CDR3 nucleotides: TGTGCCACCAGAAGCGGAGGGAGCGGTGGCTACACCTTC. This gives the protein CATRSGGSGGYTF.